This T cell receptor (beta chain) was identified in a study of blood T cell repertoires in COVID-19. Overall study context: Some COVID-19 samples were acute and others convalescent; all came from the United States, Italy and Spain. PBMCs, B-cell-depleted T cells, or T cells provided the cDNA or gDNA that made up the material.

Seattle enrolled patients during active infection and tracked them longitudinally. In germline, CDR1 is SGHRS, CDR2 YFSETQ. Unmatched junction bases numbered 15, after V lost 2 bases and J lost 9 bases. The CDR3 totals 17 residues. Original analysis: The assay estimated nucleated cells by amplifying reference gene primers. Assay used: immunoSEQ multiplex PCR; TCRdb lists only in-frame clones, some missing. V and J calls and clone size are given by that table; D and trimming were obtained from the DNA. The top ten clones hold roughly 8.3% of a sample with fewer than 700,000 clones, about 89% of them seen once.

This clonotype was obtained from a woman in her forties or fifties with COVID-19, enrolled during active disease. The sequencing sample was made of peripheral blood. This sequence joins TRBV5-1 and TRBJ1-3, with 9 bases lining up with TRBD1. CDR3 residues: CASSLAAGTGPGGTIYF. The DNA for the CDR3 is TGCGCCAGCAGCTTAGCCGCCGGGACAGGGCCCGGAGGCACCATATATTTT.